Below, 9 T cell receptor beta chains from the same sample are listed, as sequenced in a study of T and B cells in COVID-19 patients. Each TRB amplification used about 220-500 ng of genomic DNA from blood. Multiplex PCR with BIOMED2 TRB-A/B primer pools amplified TRB rearrangements. TCRdb passed the multiplex PCR reads through MiXCR, listing each CDR3 protein once. The table records fewer than 14,000 distinct CDR3 sequences, over 30% of them present only once. The sequenced sample consisted of blood. The receptors stem from a human donor with active COVID-19.

This clonotype is medium-sized (0.01 to 0.1%). This rearrangement joins TRBV6-2 or TRBV6-3 to TRBJ2-3; D tentatively reads TRBD1 or TRBD2 (5 bases each). CDR3 length equals 14 residues. Germline V gene data show CDR1 as MNHEY and CDR2 as SVGEGT. Trimming took 7 bases from V and 4 from J, leaving 15 bases between them. Here the CDR3 DNA reads TGTGCCAGCAAGGGCAGGGACCCCGCAGATACGCAGTATTTT. The encoded protein is CASKGRDPADTQYF.

Only a few counts were recorded for this clonotype. J is TRBJ1-1 and V is TRBV6-5; the D gene is possibly TRBD1 (5 bases). This CDR3 region has 16 residues. Germline V gives CDR1 MNHEY, CDR2 SVGAGI. Trimming left V 5 bases short and J 2 bases short, with 18 bases between. CDR3 DNA: TGTGCCAGCAGTCGGCAGGGAGCCAGATATAACACTGAAGCTTTCTTT. It yields the protein CASSRQGARYNTEAFF.

By sample share, this clonotype is medium-sized (0.01 to 0.1%). The chain is built from TRBV6-2 or TRBV6-3 and TRBJ2-6; D may match TRBD1 or TRBD2 (5 bases each). The germline gives CDR1 MNHEY, CDR2 SVGEGT. V was shortened by 8 bases and J by 0 bases, with 11 bases between the two germline ends. There are 15 residues in the CDR3. The CDR3 sequence: CASGTTSSGANVLTF. CDR3 in DNA: TGTGCCAGCGGGACGACGAGCTCTGGGGCCAACGTCCTGACTTTC.

By sample share, this clonotype is medium-sized. The J gene is TRBJ2-7, the V gene TRBV19; 10 bases map to TRBD1. The germline V gene has CDR1 LNHDA and CDR2 SQIVND (reference sequence). V was pared by 6 bases and J by 6 bases, with 5 bases of the junction left unmatched. This CDR3 is built from 13 residues. The DNA of the CDR3 is TGTGCCAGTAGAGACAGGGGGCGACGCGAGCAGTACTTC. Translating it yields CASRDRGRREQYF.

This clonotype appeared a few times. The chain joins TRBV5-1 to TRBJ2-5; 9 bases fit TRBD1. This CDR3 is built from 18 residues. V lost 0 bases to trimming and J lost 1 base; unmatched junction nucleotides: 10. Germline V gene data show CDR1 as SGHRS and CDR2 as YFSETQ. The CDR3: CASSLVITGGKFQETQYF. CDR3 nucleotides: TGCGCCAGCAGCTTGGTGATCACAGGGGGCAAGTTCCAAGAGACCCAGTACTTC.

This chain links TRBV6-2 or TRBV6-3 with TRBJ1-2; D unresolved. Germline CDR1 MNHEY, CDR2 SVGEGT. Deletions cut 6 bases from V and 5 bases from J, with 19 bases between. This CDR3 has 15 residues. CDR3 protein: CASRTSGITTYGYTF. The CDR3 region has the DNA TGTGCCAGCAGAACCTCCGGGATTACCACATATGGCTACACCTTC.

Details on this clonotype: Possible read error: a much larger clone is one base away. V usage is TRBV19 and J usage is TRBJ2-3, with TRBD2 as a possible D gene (7 bases). This CDR3 contains 15 residues. Germline lookup yields CDR1 LNHDA and CDR2 SQIVND (reference sequence). V was cut by 6 bases and J by 7 bases, with 20 bases left in between. Here the CDR3 reads CASSPSARGRYTQYF. The CDR3 DNA sequence: TGTGCCAGTAGCCCCTCGGCGCGGGGGCGGTATACGCAGTATTTT.

V is TRBV20-1 and J is TRBJ2-1; D remains ambiguous. In germline, CDR1 is DFQATT, CDR2 SNEGSKA (reference sequence). Between the trimmed V and J ends, which lost 3 bases and 7 bases, there was a span of 16 bases. This CDR3 region has 14 residues. CDR3 nucleotides: TGCAGTGCTAGTAATTACCAGGCCTCGAATGAGCAGTTCTTC. Its translation is CSASNYQASNEQFF.

The chain has TRBV18 and TRBJ1-1; D may be TRBD1 (5 bases). The germline gives CDR1 KGHSH, CDR2 LQKENI. Trimming cost V 5 bases and J 1 base, with 8 bases left between them. This CDR3 comprises 13 residues. The CDR3 DNA follows: TGTGCCAGCTCAGTGGACAAGAACACTGAAGCTTTCTTT. This translates into CASSVDKNTEAFF.